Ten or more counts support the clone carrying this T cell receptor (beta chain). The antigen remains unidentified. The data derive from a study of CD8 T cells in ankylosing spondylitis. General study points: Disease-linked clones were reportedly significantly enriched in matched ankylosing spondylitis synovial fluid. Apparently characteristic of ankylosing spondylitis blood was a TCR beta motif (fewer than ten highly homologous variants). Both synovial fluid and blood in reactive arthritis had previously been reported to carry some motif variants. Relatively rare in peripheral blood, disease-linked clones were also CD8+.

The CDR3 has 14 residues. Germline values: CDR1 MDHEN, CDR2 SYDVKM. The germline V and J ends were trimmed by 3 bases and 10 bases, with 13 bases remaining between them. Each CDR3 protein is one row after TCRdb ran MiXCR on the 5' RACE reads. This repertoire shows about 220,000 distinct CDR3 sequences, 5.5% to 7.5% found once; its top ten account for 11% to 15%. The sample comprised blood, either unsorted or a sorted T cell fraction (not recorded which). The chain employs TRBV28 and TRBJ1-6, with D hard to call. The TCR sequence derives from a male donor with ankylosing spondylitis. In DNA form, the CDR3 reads TGTGCCAGCAGTTTGGACGGACTTGGGTCACCCCTCCACTTT. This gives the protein CASSLDGLGSPLHF.